This T cell receptor (beta chain) was documented in a study of blood T cell repertoires in COVID-19. About the study: COVID-19 samples from acute and convalescent phases originated in the United States, Italy and Spain. The analysed material was cDNA or gDNA that came from T cells, B-cell-depleted T cells, or PBMCs.

CDR3 length: 13 residues. The germline V gene has CDR1 SGHTA and CDR2 FQGTGA. Germline trimming cut 4 bases from V and 7 bases from J; bases unmatched to any gene: 3. Source study methods: Estimation of nucleated cell counts was performed using reference gene primer amplification. Profiled with immunoSEQ multiplex PCR; TCRdb holds only in-frame clones, not every one. The V and J calls and the clone size are those of that table, but D and trimming were determined from the DNA. This repertoire shows tens of thousands of clones, around nine tenths found once; its top ten account for about 10%. This TCR came from a human donor in a cohort sampled during active COVID-19. The donor label of this sample is uncertain. This chain connects TRBV7-3 to TRBJ2-1; 8 nucleotides line up with TRBD2. Sequencing was carried out using peripheral blood. The CDR3: CASSSGLGNEQFF. CDR3 coding DNA: TGTGCCAGCAGCTCGGGACTAGGGAATGAGCAGTTCTTC. Complete variable domain (other parts from reference TRBV7-3 and TRBJ2-1): GAGVSQTPSNKVTEKGKYVELRCDPISGHTALYWYRQSLGQGPEFLIYFQGTGAADDSGLPNDRFFAVRPEGSVSTLKIQRTERGDSAVYLCASSSGLGNEQFFGPGTRLTVL.